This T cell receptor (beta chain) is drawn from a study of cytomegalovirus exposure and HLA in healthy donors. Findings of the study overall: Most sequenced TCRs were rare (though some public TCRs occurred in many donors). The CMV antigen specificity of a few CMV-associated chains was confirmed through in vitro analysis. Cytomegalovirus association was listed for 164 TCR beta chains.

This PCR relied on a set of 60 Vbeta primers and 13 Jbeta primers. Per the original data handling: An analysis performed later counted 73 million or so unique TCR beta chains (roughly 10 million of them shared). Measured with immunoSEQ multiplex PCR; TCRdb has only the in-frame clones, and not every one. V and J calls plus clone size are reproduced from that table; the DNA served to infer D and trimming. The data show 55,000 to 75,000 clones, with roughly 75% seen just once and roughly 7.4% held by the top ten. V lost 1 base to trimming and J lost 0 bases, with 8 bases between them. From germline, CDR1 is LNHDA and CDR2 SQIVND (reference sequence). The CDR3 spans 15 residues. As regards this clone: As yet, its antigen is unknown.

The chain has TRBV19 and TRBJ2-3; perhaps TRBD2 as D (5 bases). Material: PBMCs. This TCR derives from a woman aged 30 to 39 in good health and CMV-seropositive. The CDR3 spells CASSIGDYSTDTQYF. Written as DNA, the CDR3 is TGTGCCAGTAGTATAGGAGACTATAGCACAGATACGCAGTATTTT. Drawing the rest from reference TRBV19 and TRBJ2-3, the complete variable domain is DGGITQSPKYLFRKEGQNVTLSCEQNLNHDAMYWYRQDPGQGLRLIYYSQIVNDFQKGDIAEGYSVSREKKESFPLTVTSAQKNPTAFYLCASSIGDYSTDTQYFGPGTRLTVL.